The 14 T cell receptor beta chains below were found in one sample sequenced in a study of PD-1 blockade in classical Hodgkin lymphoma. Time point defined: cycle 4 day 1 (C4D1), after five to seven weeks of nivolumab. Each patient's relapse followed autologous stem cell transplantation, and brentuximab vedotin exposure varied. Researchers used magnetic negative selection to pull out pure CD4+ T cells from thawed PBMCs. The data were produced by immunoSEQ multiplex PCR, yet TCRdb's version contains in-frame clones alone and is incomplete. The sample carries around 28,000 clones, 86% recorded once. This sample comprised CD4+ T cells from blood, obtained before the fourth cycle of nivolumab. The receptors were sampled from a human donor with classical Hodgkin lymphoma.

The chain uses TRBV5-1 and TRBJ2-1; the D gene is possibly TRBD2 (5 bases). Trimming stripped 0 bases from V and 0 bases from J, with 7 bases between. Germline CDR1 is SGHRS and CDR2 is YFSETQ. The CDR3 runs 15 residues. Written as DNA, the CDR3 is TGCGCCAGCAGCTTGGAGAGGGCCTCCTACAATGAGCAGTTCTTC. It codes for CASSLERASYNEQFF.

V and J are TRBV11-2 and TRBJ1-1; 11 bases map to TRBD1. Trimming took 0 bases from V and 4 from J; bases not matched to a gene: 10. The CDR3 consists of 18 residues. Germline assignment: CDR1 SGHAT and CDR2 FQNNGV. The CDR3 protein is CASSLDPGTGGKGTEAFF. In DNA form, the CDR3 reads TGTGCCAGCAGCTTAGATCCTGGGACAGGGGGAAAAGGCACTGAAGCTTTCTTT.

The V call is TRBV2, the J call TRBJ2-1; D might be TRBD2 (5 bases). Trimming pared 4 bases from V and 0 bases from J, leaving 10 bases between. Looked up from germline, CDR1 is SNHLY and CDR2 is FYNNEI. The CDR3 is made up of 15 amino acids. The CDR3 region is CASSALGSSYNEQFF. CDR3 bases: TGTGCCAGCAGTGCCCTGGGGAGCTCCTACAATGAGCAGTTCTTC.

CDR3 loop: CSVRFSSYNEQFF. In DNA form, the CDR3 reads TGCAGCGTCCGGTTCAGCTCCTACAATGAGCAGTTCTTC. This chain connects TRBV29-1 to TRBJ2-1; D is unresolved. The CDR3 sequence is 13 residues long. Germline V CDR1 and CDR2: SQVTM, ANQGSEA. V dropped 6 bases and J dropped 0 bases, with 9 bases sitting between them.

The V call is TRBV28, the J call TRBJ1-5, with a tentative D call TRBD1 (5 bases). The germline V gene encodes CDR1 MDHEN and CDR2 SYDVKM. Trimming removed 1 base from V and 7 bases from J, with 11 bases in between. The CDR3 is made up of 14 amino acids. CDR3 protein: CASSLLGGQQPQHF. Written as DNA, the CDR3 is TGTGCCAGCAGTTTATTGGGGGGTCAGCAGCCCCAGCATTTT.

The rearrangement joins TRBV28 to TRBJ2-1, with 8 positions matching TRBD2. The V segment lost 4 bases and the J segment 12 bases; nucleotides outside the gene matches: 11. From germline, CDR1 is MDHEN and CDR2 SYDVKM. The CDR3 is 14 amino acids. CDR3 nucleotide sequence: TGTGCCAGCAGTTCTATTAGCGGGGCAAAGGGGCAGTTCTTC. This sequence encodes CASSSISGAKGQFF.

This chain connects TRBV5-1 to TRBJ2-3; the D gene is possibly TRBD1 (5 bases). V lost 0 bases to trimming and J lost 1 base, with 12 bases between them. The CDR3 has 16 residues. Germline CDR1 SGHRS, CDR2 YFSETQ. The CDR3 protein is CASSLGQSVRTDTQYF. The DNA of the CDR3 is TGCGCCAGCAGCTTGGGACAGTCGGTTCGCACAGATACGCAGTATTTT. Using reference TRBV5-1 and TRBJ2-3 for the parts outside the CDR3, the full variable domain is KAGVTQTPRYLIKTRGQQVTLSCSPISGHRSVSWYQQTPGQGLQFLFEYFSETQRNKGNFPGRFSGRQFSNSRSEMNVSTLELGDSALYLCASSLGQSVRTDTQYFGPGTRLTVL.

The DNA for the CDR3 is TGTGCCAGCAGCTTAGCGTGGGACCAATACAATGAGCAGTTCTTC. Translating gives CASSLAWDQYNEQFF. The V and J genes are TRBV7-2 and TRBJ2-1; TRBD1 or TRBD2 may be the D gene (5 bases each). Germline CDR1 SGHTA, CDR2 FQGNSA. The CDR3 sequence is 15 residues long. The ends were cut back, 0 bases at V and 4 bases at J, with 10 bases in the middle.

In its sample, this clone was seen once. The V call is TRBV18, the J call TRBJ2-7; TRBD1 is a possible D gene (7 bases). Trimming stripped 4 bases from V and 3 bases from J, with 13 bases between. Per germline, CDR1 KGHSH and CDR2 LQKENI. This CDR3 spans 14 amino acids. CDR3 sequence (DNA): TGTGCCAGCTCACTCGCGGGACAGAACTACGAGCAGTACTTC. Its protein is CASSLAGQNYEQYF.

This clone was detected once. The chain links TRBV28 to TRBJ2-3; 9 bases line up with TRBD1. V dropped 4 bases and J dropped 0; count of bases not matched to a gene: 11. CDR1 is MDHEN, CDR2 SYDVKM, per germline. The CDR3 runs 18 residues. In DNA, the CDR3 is TGTGCCAGCAGTTGGGGACAGGGCATCTCCTCTAGCACAGATACGCAGTATTTT. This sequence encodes CASSWGQGISSSTDTQYF. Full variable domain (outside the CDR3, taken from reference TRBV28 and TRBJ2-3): DVKVTQSSRYLVKRTGEKVFLECVQDMDHENMFWYRQDPGLGLRLIYFSYDVKMKEKGDIPEGYSVSREKKERFSLILESASTNQTSMYLCASSWGQGISSSTDTQYFGPGTRLTVL.

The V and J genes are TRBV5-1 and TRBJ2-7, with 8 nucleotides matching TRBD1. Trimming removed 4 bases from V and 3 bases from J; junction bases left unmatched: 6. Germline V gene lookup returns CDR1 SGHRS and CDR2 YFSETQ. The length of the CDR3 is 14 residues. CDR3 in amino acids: CASSKPQGDYEQYF. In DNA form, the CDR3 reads TGCGCCAGCAGCAAGCCACAGGGGGACTACGAGCAGTACTTC.

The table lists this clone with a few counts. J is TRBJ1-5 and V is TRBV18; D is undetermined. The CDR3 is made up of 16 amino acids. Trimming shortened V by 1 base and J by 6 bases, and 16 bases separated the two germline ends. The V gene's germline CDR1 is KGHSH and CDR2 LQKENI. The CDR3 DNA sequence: TGTGCCAGCTCACCACTAAACAGTGGGGTTCGTCAGCCCCAGCATTTT. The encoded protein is CASSPLNSGVRQPQHF. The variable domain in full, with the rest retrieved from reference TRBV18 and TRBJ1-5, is NAGVMQNPRHLVRRRGQEARLRCSPMKGHSHVYWYRQLPEEGLKFMVYLQKENIIDESGMPKERFSAEFPKEGPSILRIQQVVRGDSAAYFCASSPLNSGVRQPQHFGDGTRLSIL.

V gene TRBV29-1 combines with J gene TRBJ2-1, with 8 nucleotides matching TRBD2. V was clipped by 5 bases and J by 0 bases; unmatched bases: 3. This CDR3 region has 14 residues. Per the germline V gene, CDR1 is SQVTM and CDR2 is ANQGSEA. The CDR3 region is CSVNGLASYNEQFF. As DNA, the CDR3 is TGCAGCGTTAACGGACTAGCCTCCTACAATGAGCAGTTCTTC.

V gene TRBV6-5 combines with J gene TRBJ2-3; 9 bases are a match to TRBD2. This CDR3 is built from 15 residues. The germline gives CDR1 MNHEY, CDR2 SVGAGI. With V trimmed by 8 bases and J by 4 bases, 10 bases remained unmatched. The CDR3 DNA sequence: TGTGCCAGCCGCCCTCGAGCGGGAGGTCCAGATACGCAGTATTTT. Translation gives CASRPRAGGPDTQYF.